This section outlines one TCR beta chain sequence together with its context. The target antigen is unknown. The data were produced by immunoSEQ multiplex PCR, yet TCRdb's version contains in-frame clones alone and is incomplete. Of over 150,000 clones listed, around 94% are singletons. The sample originates from a study of OX40 agonist ivuxolimab in advanced cancers. The overall study: Hepatocellular carcinoma, melanoma, renal cell or head and neck cancer occurred in dose-escalation patients. Regarding the study as a whole: Researchers report that CD8+ T cells had, on average, more expanded clones than CD4+. In the 0.1 to 3.0 mg/kg range, CD4+ and CD8+ blood T cells had expanded clonally by week 6.

The specimen comprised CD4+ or CD8+ T cells sorted from blood, sampled in a trial of the OX40 agonist ivuxolimab. This TCR came from an adult with an advanced solid tumor such as melanoma, head and neck, liver or kidney cancer.

For the CDR3, the DNA is TGTGCCAGCAGCCCCCGGCCCCTCGGTGAGCAGTTCTTC. Translation: CASSPRPLGEQFF. The V gene is TRBV7-2, the J gene TRBJ2-1; no clear D. The V gene lost 5 bases and the J gene lost 9 bases, with 14 bases spanning the gap. Germline CDR1 and CDR2: SGHTA and FQGNSA. This CDR3 spans 13 amino acids. Based on the CDR3 plus reference TRBV7-2 and TRBJ2-1, the full variable domain is GAGVSQSPSNKVTEKGKDVELRCDPISGHTALYWYRQSLGQGLEFLIYFQGNSAPDKSGLPSDRFSAERTGGSVSTLTIQRTQQEDSAVYLCASSPRPLGEQFFGPGTRLTVL.